The 18 T cell receptor beta chains presented below share a single source sample, sequenced in a study of early T cells in non-severe SARS-CoV-2 infection. TCRdb processed the 5' RACE reads anew with MiXCR; each CDR3 protein has one entry. The table includes tens of thousands of distinct CDR3 sequences, roughly 15% detected once. The sequenced sample consisted of whole blood. All receptors come from an adult who was a healthcare worker with PCR-confirmed SARS-CoV-2 infection or an uninfected control (not recorded which).

The rearrangement joins TRBV12-3 or TRBV12-4 to TRBJ1-2; D is unclear. The V gene lost 4 bases and the J gene lost 7 bases, with 10 bases spanning the gap. The CDR3 contains 12 residues. The CDR3 coding sequence is TGTGCCAGCAGTTCCAGTGTCTCTGGCTACACCTTC. Translated: CASSSSVSGYTF.

This clonotype has at least ten counts. The rearrangement uses TRBV5-6 and TRBJ1-1; D gene ambiguous. Trimming stripped 0 bases from V and 11 bases from J, with 23 bases between. The CDR3 sequence is 16 residues long. Germline CDR1 and CDR2: SGHDT and YYEEEE. CDR3 bases: TGTGCCAGCAGCTTGGCCATGTCGGGATTAGCTAAGAGCGCTTTCTTT. This translates into CASSLAMSGLAKSAFF.

This clonotype was recorded a few times. The genes are TRBV10-3 and TRBJ2-7; either TRBD1 or TRBD2 may supply D (5 bases each). V was trimmed by 7 bases and J by 0 bases, leaving 16 bases between them. Germline loops: CDR1 ENHRY, CDR2 SYGVKD. The CDR3 is 15 residues long. CDR3 DNA: TGTGCCATCAAAGAGGGACCGGCGAGCTCCTACGAGCAGTACTTC. The encoded protein is CAIKEGPASSYEQYF.

The rearrangement joins TRBV6-4 to TRBJ2-6; TRBD2 might be the D (6 bases). From germline, CDR1 is MRHNA and CDR2 SNTAGT. Trimming removed 0 bases at V and 3 bases at J, with 9 bases between. The CDR3 is 16 residues long. This CDR3 reads CASSDSGGDGANVLTF. The CDR3 region has the DNA TGTGCCAGCAGTGACTCCGGGGGAGATGGGGCCAACGTCCTGACTTTC.

This chain connects TRBV7-6 to TRBJ1-2, with D perhaps matching TRBD1 (6 bases). Trimming cost V 1 base and J 6 bases, with 15 bases left between them. CDR1 is SGHVS and CDR2 is FNYEAQ in the germline V gene. This CDR3 is built from 15 residues. CDR3 sequence reads: CASSLGAGESHGYTF. CDR3 coding DNA: TGTGCCAGCAGCTTAGGGGCAGGGGAATCGCATGGCTACACCTTC.

In this sample, this clonotype turned up many times. CDR3 amino acids: CASGYGAGEGETQYF. As DNA, the CDR3 is TGTGCTAGTGGTTACGGGGCAGGGGAGGGAGAGACCCAGTACTTC. V usage is TRBV12-5 and J usage is TRBJ2-5; TRBD2 is a possible D gene (7 bases). This CDR3 has 15 residues. In germline, CDR1 is LGHNT, CDR2 FRNRAP. Trimming shortened V by 4 bases and J by 4 bases, and 16 bases separated the two germline ends.

This clonotype was counted many times. The CDR3 nucleotides read TGCGCCAGCAGCTTGGACGGTTCCTATGGCTACACCTTC. Translating it yields CASSLDGSYGYTF. V usage is TRBV5-1 and J usage is TRBJ1-2; D is undetermined. This CDR3 contains 13 residues. V lost 0 bases to trimming and J lost 4 bases, with 7 bases between them. Germline CDR1 reads SGHRS; CDR2 reads YFSETQ.

The rearrangement uses TRBV12-3 or TRBV12-4 and TRBJ1-5; possible D gene TRBD1, 6 bases. Trimming took off 6 bases at V and 6 bases at J, with 15 bases between the two ends. The CDR3 totals 14 residues. The CDR3: CASSFQGPAQPQHF. The CDR3 DNA reads TGTGCCAGCAGCTTCCAGGGGCCGGCTCAGCCCCAGCATTTT.

To note about this clonotype: A much larger clone is a single base away; this may be a read error. The V call is TRBV12-3 or TRBV12-4, the J call TRBJ2-7, with D possibly TRBD2 on 5 matching bases. This CDR3 contains 12 residues. V dropped 2 bases and J dropped 6 bases, with 8 bases sitting between them. In DNA form, the CDR3 reads TGTGCCAGCAGTTTAATGGGGAGCGAGCAGTACTTC. It yields the protein CASSLMGSEQYF.

This clonotype turned up a few times. This rearrangement joins TRBV11-2 to TRBJ1-6; D may be TRBD1 (6 bases). The germline gives CDR1 SGHAT, CDR2 FQNNGV. Trimming pared 3 bases from V and 5 bases from J, leaving 8 bases between. The CDR3 contains 14 residues. The DNA for the CDR3 is TGTGCCAGCAGCTTCAGGGGCGATAATTCACCCCTCCACTTT. The encoded protein is CASSFRGDNSPLHF.

This clonotype showed up many times. The J gene is TRBJ2-1, the V gene TRBV2, with 7 bases that match TRBD2. The V segment lost 10 bases and the J segment 5 bases; nucleotides outside the gene matches: 5. This CDR3 region has 12 residues. Germline CDR1 reads SNHLY; CDR2 reads FYNNEI. This CDR3 reads CATGTTNNEQFF. CDR3 nucleotide sequence: TGTGCCACCGGGACTACCAACAATGAGCAGTTCTTC.

This chain links TRBV16 with TRBJ2-1; no definite D call. CDR3 length: 15 amino acids. With 0 bases removed from V and 0 bases from J, the gap between germline ends came to 6 bases. Germline values: CDR1 KGHSY, CDR2 FQNENV. CDR3 region: CASSQSVSSYNEQFF. The CDR3 DNA reads as TGTGCCAGCAGCCAATCAGTGAGCTCCTACAATGAGCAGTTCTTC.

V usage is TRBV2 and J usage is TRBJ2-7, with D possibly TRBD1 on 6 matching bases. Trimming cost V 7 bases and J 2 bases, with 15 bases left between them. The CDR3 contains 14 residues. The germline V gene encodes CDR1 SNHLY and CDR2 FYNNEI. The CDR3 sequence: CASIGQISTYEQYF. CDR3 DNA: TGTGCCAGCATAGGACAGATCTCCACCTACGAGCAGTACTTC.

This clonotype was counted a few times. The gene calls are TRBV20-1 and TRBJ1-6; D ambiguous. Looked up from germline, CDR1 is DFQATT and CDR2 is SNEGSKA (reference sequence). V was cut by 3 bases and J by 3 bases, with 9 bases left in between. There are 14 residues in the CDR3. CDR3 sequence reads: CSASPGGYNSPLHF. Here the CDR3 DNA reads TGCAGTGCTAGCCCCGGAGGCTATAATTCACCCCTCCACTTT.

This clonotype was seen more than once but under ten times. V is TRBV3-1 and J is TRBJ2-3, with TRBD1 matching over 9 bases. V dropped 4 bases and J dropped 2; count of bases not matched to a gene: 10. The CDR3 runs 17 residues. Germline V gene sequence: CDR1 LGHDT, CDR2 YNNKEL (reference sequence). The CDR3 bases are TGTGCCAGCAGCCGTCCCCTGGGACAGGGCTCCACAGATACGCAGTATTTT. Translation gives CASSRPLGQGSTDTQYF.

This clonotype came up many times. The chain links TRBV5-6 to TRBJ2-6; D possibly matches TRBD1 or TRBD2 (5 bases each). V lost 0 bases and J lost 2, with 6 bases in between. There are 15 residues in the CDR3. Germline lookup yields CDR1 SGHDT and CDR2 YYEEEE. Written as DNA, the CDR3 is TGTGCCAGCAGCTTGGGAGGGGCTGGGGCCAACGTCCTGACTTTC. Translating it yields CASSLGGAGANVLTF.

The table lists this clonotype with a few counts. The V gene is TRBV20-1, the J gene TRBJ2-7; no clear D. The CDR3 extends over 10 amino acids. With 5 bases removed from V and 13 bases from J, the gap between germline ends came to 15 bases. The V gene's germline CDR1 is DFQATT and CDR2 SNEGSKA (reference sequence). CDR3 DNA sequence: TGCAGTGCTTTAGTCGAGTACCCTTACTTC. This encodes CSALVEYPYF.

The chain carries TRBV28 and TRBJ2-1, with D possibly being TRBD2 (5 bases). Trimming shortened V by 5 bases and J by 9 bases, and 20 bases separated the two germline ends. CDR1 is MDHEN and CDR2 is SYDVKM in the germline V gene. This CDR3 contains 15 residues. CDR3 region: CASSPPLPQGSEQFF. The CDR3 region has the DNA TGTGCCAGCAGTCCCCCCCTCCCCCAAGGGAGTGAGCAGTTCTTC.